This TCR beta chain was found in a study of T and B cells in COVID-19 patients (dated by TCRdb to about 2020). Describing the broader study: In this study, adaptive immunity was profiled in COVID-19 patients who either had active infection or had recovered, using TRB and IGH repertoire sequencing of peripheral blood. The recovered cohort included some 18 patients who contributed around 21 samples, and most of those patients had mild to moderate COVID-19 that was managed on an outpatient basis. Median age was approximately 30 years in the recovered cohort versus roughly 67 years in the active-infection cohort. Of the 20 to 25 patients in the active-infection cohort, fewer than 15 were critically ill and needed mechanical ventilation or ECMO. Comorbidities linked to unfavorable COVID-19 outcome were present in about 90% of the 20 patients in the active-infection cohort. The repository of TCR and BCR sequences included roughly 70 time points from about 35 patients, and more than 8.3 million TCR sequences were analysed. A couple of patients were in both the active and recovered cohorts because samples existed from active disease and from after recovery. An age-matched reference group of 39 healthy donors negative for COVID-19 antibodies served as the comparison for repertoire analyses. As many as 9 follow-up blood samples were taken per patient, and some of the samples covered different disease stages within the same individual. What the work shows at the level of the full study, not this receptor alone: In patients with COVID-19, the usage of TRBV/TRBJ genes was reported to be strongly skewed. The cohort was judged too small for assessing how HLA contributes to COVID-19 susceptibility or severity. Few blood samples were available from mildly ill patients while symptoms were present, and early samples from severe cases were likewise scarce. In active COVID-19, TRB repertoires were highly clonal, while at recovery, diversity and richness increased above the levels seen in healthy donors. Specific T cell subsets (CD4+/Treg/CD8+) and sorted SARS-CoV-2-responsive or tetramer+ T cells had not yet been sequenced, and these experiments were ongoing. Prospective validation of the reported TCR clusters was stated to be required before clinical use. The recovered cohort had approximately 2,200 exclusive TCR clusters, including over 30 low-pGen clusters.

CDR1 and CDR2 are drawn from the germline V gene (reference sequence): LNHDA, SQIVND. Its CDR3 holds 15 amino acids, cysteine through phenylalanine. Only the CDR3 DNA is retained, 45 bases long and in frame from the first base. The germline V end is reduced by 6 bases and the J end by 6 bases; junction bases left unmatched: 11. Genomic DNA extracted from blood was used in amounts of about 220-550 ng for amplification of TRB repertoires. Points on this clonotype: Its antigen remains unidentified. Per-base quality was not reported, and no clone a single base away is much larger than it.

TCRdb shows the sequencer as Illumina MiSeq. Multiplex PCR with BIOMED2 TRB-A/B primer pools was used to amplify TRB rearrangements. Illumina-compatible adapters and 7-nucleotide sample barcodes were attached to the amplicons through two consecutive PCRs. Phusion HS II polymerase was used for all library PCRs. The amplicons were purified from gel with the NucleoSpin Gel and PCR Clean-up kit, measured on Qubit, and then pooled at 4 nM. Amplicon pool quality was checked on an Agilent 2100 Bioanalyzer before Illumina next-generation sequencing. In the paper's pipeline: Annotation of TRB rearrangements was performed with MiXCR 3.0.8 using the default MiXCR reference library. Non-productive reads and sequences with fewer than 2 reads were removed, and each unique CDR3 nucleotide sequence was counted as one clone. Clonality, diversity, richness and V-J gene usage were computed in R 3.5.1. GLIPH2 was used for TCR clustering by CDR3 similarity, and generation probabilities were calculated by OLGA. Only GLIPH2 clusters with at least four unique TCR clonotypes present in at least three individuals were retained. Using fastp trimming at Q25 and MiXCR clonotype assembly, TCRdb reanalyzed the public sequencing data and kept in-frame beta chains. Each entry is one CDR3 protein sequence, shown with its most common DNA and genes. The authors' filters were not applied to this entry. The sample table records roughly 7,000 distinct CDR3 sequences; around 29% of these occur just once. The ten largest clones capture more than 20% of the sample.

The sequencing sample was made of blood. This TCR derives from a human donor with active COVID-19. This chain joins TRBV19 to TRBJ1-5; 7 of the junction bases match TRBD1. The CDR3 protein sequence reads: CASRATGSVRQPQHF. The DNA is as follows: TGTGCCAGTAGGGCGACAGGGTCGGTTCGTCAGCCCCAGCATTTT.